This T cell receptor (beta chain) comes out of a study of T cell changes during pregnancy in multiple sclerosis. Method: immunoSEQ multiplex PCR; TCRdb's copy keeps in-frame clones and lacks some. The top ten clones hold roughly 4.5% of a sample with 70,000 to 95,000 clones, about 93% of them seen once. This CDR3 comprises 15 residues. The V and J ends lost 2 bases and 11 bases, in that order; junction bases with no gene match: 11. The germline CDR1 and CDR2 sequences are SGHDT and YYEEEE. The chain employs TRBV5-6 and TRBJ1-4; 8 bases agree with TRBD1. This TCR derives from a female donor with multiple sclerosis, enrolled in a pregnancy study. The sample in question was peripheral blood, obtained in the first trimester of pregnancy. In nucleotides, the CDR3 is TGTGCCAGCAGCTTCACAGGGGGGCCTGTGGCGAAACTGTTTTTT. It yields the protein CASSFTGGPVAKLFF.